This entry lists 15 T cell receptor beta chains sequenced from one sample in a study of blood T cell repertoires in COVID-19. Here immunoSEQ multiplex PCR was the method, and the copy in TCRdb shows in-frame clones only, minus some. The table shows 66,000 or so clones, with over 75% occurring only once. Sample: peripheral blood. The receptors were gathered from a human donor in a cohort sampled during active COVID-19.

The CDR3 here is CASSFSGWVRARSGANVLTF. In DNA, the CDR3 is TGTGCCAGCAGTTTTTCGGGGTGGGTGAGGGCCCGCTCTGGGGCCAACGTCCTGACTTTC. The chain uses TRBV28 and TRBJ2-6, with a weak D call TRBD2 (5 bases). The CDR3 is 20 residues long. The V and J ends lost 3 bases and 0 bases respectively, with 21 bases between them. Germline CDR1 reads MDHEN; CDR2 reads SYDVKM.

This chain links TRBV28 with TRBJ1-6, with D hard to call. Germline V gene data show CDR1 as MDHEN and CDR2 as SYDVKM. The CDR3 length is 17 residues. The ends were cut back, 2 bases at V and 0 bases at J, with 11 bases in the middle. In DNA, the CDR3 is TGTGCCAGCAGTTTAGGGGAGGGTAGCTCCTATAATTCACCCCTCCACTTT. This gives the protein CASSLGEGSSYNSPLHF.

This clone has only a few counts. The chain recombines TRBV4-1 with TRBJ2-7; the match to TRBD1 covers 9 bases. The CDR3 has 13 amino acids. Germline CDR1 is MGHRA and CDR2 is YSYEKL. Unmatched junction bases numbered 6, after V lost 9 bases and J lost 3 bases. The CDR3 DNA is TGCGCCAGTGCGGGACAGGGAAGCTACGAGCAGTACTTC. Translation gives CASAGQGSYEQYF.

The chain recombines TRBV5-1 with TRBJ2-5; TRBD2 aligns across 10 bases. The germline gives CDR1 SGHRS, CDR2 YFSETQ. V lost 4 bases, J lost 0 bases, and 6 bases stayed unmatched. This CDR3 contains 16 residues. The CDR3 coding sequence is TGCGCCAGCAGCCAAGGACTAGCGGTCTACCAAGAGACCCAGTACTTC. Translated, it gives CASSQGLAVYQETQYF.

J is TRBJ2-5 and V is TRBV24-1; possible D gene TRBD1, 8 bases. The CDR3 has 15 amino acids. The germline gives CDR1 KGHDR, CDR2 SFDVKD. V lost 6 bases, J lost 4 bases, and 17 bases lay in between. CDR3 sequence: CATSQGAGAGETQYF. The CDR3 region has the DNA TGTGCCACCAGTCAGGGGGCGGGGGCCGGAGAGACCCAGTACTTC.

The chain combines TRBV15 with TRBJ2-7; D ambiguous. This CDR3 contains 12 residues. Germline values: CDR1 LNHNV, CDR2 YYDKDF (reference sequence). V gave up 0 bases and J gave up 4 bases, with 4 bases separating them. CDR3 DNA: TGTGCCACCAGCAGAGACTATTACGAGCAGTACTTC. Amino acids: CATSRDYYEQYF.

This clone was seen only once. The rearrangement joins TRBV30 to TRBJ2-7, with D unresolved. In germline, CDR1 is GTSNPN, CDR2 SVGIG (reference sequence). V was cut by 3 bases and J by 6 bases, with 15 bases left in between. This CDR3 comprises 13 residues. The CDR3 DNA is TGTGCCTGGAGCCTTGATAGGAGAGGCGAGCAGTACTTC. It yields the protein CAWSLDRRGEQYF. The variable domain in full, completed from reference TRBV30 and TRBJ2-7, reads SQTIHQWPATLVQPVGSPLSLECTVEGTSNPNLYWYRQAAGRGLQLLFYSVGIGQISSEVPQNLSASRPQDRQFILSSKKLLLSDSGFYLCAWSLDRRGEQYFGPGTRLTVT.

CDR3: CASSMEWDTSAGANVLTF. The CDR3 DNA is TGTGCCAGTAGTATGGAGTGGGACACCTCGGCTGGGGCCAACGTCCTGACTTTC. V and J are TRBV19 and TRBJ2-6, with a tentative D call TRBD1 (6 bases). Germline CDR1 and CDR2: LNHDA and SQIVND (reference sequence). The CDR3 runs 18 residues. Trimming left V 3 bases short and J 2 bases short, with 17 bases between.

The CDR3 reads CASSYDGRALGEQYF. CDR3 nucleotides: TGTGCCAGCAGTTACGACGGGAGGGCCTTGGGAGAGCAGTACTTC. The chain employs TRBV6-6 and TRBJ2-7; 8 bases are shared with TRBD2. The CDR3 consists of 15 residues. From germline, CDR1 is MNHNY and CDR2 SVGAGI (reference sequence). Trimming removed 2 bases from V and 7 bases from J; junction bases left unmatched: 10.

The CDR3 spells CASSKTRTGEVADTQYF. In nucleotides, the CDR3 is TGTGCCAGCAGTAAAACCCGGACGGGGGAAGTGGCAGATACGCAGTATTTT. The chain recombines TRBV6-2 or TRBV6-3 with TRBJ2-3; TRBD2 might be the D (6 bases). The length of the CDR3 is 17 residues. The V end was cut by 5 bases, the J end by 4 bases, with 22 bases between. Germline values: CDR1 MNHEY, CDR2 SVGEGT.

The chain combines TRBV6-5 with TRBJ1-6; 7 positions match TRBD1. Germline V CDR1 and CDR2: MNHEY, SVGAGI. The CDR3 has 16 residues. V was pared by 2 bases and J by 5 bases, with 6 bases of the junction left unmatched. DNA of the CDR3: TGTGCCAGCAGTTACCGACGGGACAGCCATAATTCACCCCTCCACTTT. Amino acid sequence: CASSYRRDSHNSPLHF.

The V and J genes are TRBV19 and TRBJ2-3; 10 bases line up with TRBD2. The CDR3 runs 15 residues. V lost 5 bases to trimming and J lost 3 bases; unmatched junction nucleotides: 5. Germline-derived CDR1 and CDR2 are LNHDA and SQIVND (reference sequence). The CDR3 here is CASSRGLAETDTQYF. The CDR3 DNA is TGTGCCAGTAGTCGAGGACTAGCGGAAACAGATACGCAGTATTTT.

The rearrangement uses TRBV19 and TRBJ1-1, with D tentatively TRBD1 (6 bases). V was cut by 4 bases and J by 1 base, with 10 bases left in between. This CDR3 spans 14 amino acids. Germline assignment: CDR1 LNHDA and CDR2 SQIVND (reference sequence). The DNA of the CDR3 is TGTGCCAGTAGTACCCGGACAGAGAACACTGAAGCTTTCTTT. Amino acids: CASSTRTENTEAFF. Drawing the rest from reference TRBV19 and TRBJ1-1, the complete variable domain is DGGITQSPKYLFRKEGQNVTLSCEQNLNHDAMYWYRQDPGQGLRLIYYSQIVNDFQKGDIAEGYSVSREKKESFPLTVTSAQKNPTAFYLCASSTRTENTEAFFGQGTRLTVV.

V and J are TRBV27 and TRBJ2-1; perhaps TRBD1 as D (6 bases). Trimming shortened V by 7 bases and J by 2 bases, and 18 bases separated the two germline ends. Looked up from germline, CDR1 is MNHEY and CDR2 is SMNVEV (reference sequence). The CDR3 spans 16 residues. For the CDR3, the DNA is TGTGCCAGCACCCCCCTGTCAGGGGTGGCCTACAATGAGCAGTTCTTC. This gives the protein CASTPLSGVAYNEQFF.

The chain employs TRBV15 and TRBJ2-6; TRBD2 agrees at 12 bases. V gave up 4 bases and J gave up 0 bases; unmatched junction bases: 4. The CDR3 loop spans 18 amino acids. Germline V gene lookup returns CDR1 LNHNV and CDR2 YYDKDF (reference sequence). The CDR3 DNA reads TGTGCCACCAGCAAGGGACTAGCGGGCCTCTCTGGGGCCAACGTCCTGACTTTC. Translation gives CATSKGLAGLSGANVLTF.